This T cell receptor (beta chain) emerged from a study of blood T cells in healthy people across ages. This clonotype was seen a few times. The study isolated at least 7 million PBMCs from each sample. A second about 6 to 12 cycle PCR used barcoded and J-beta primers. In TCRdb, the 5' RACE reads were re-called with MiXCR into one record per CDR3 protein. The sample records 600,000 to 900,000 distinct CDR3 sequences, around a quarter being singletons. Deletions cut 1 base from V and 9 bases from J, with 17 bases between. From germline, CDR1 is SGHDT and CDR2 YYEEEE. The length of the CDR3 is 16 residues. These data also featured in a second study, about T cells of mothers and their children.

The receptor was derived from a boy aged 10-17 years in good health. The chain couples TRBV5-6 to TRBJ1-6, with a possible D match to TRBD1 (5 bases). The sample comprised blood. The CDR3 DNA is TGTGCCAGCAGCTTGCTGCCTAGGCAGGGAGCTTCACCCCTCCACTTT. This sequence encodes CASSLLPRQGASPLHF.